Ten or more counts support the clone carrying this T cell receptor (beta chain). The antigen is not known. The V and J ends lost 10 bases and 6 bases, in that order; junction bases with no gene match: 8. This CDR3 comprises 13 residues. The data were obtained in a study of T cells after yellow fever vaccination. Study-level points and caveats: Post-booster repertoires again held most primary-vaccination clones (roughly 95% CD4, about 88% CD8). High-abundance clonotypes from the bulk population could contaminate FACS-sorted repertoires. Of the clonotypes, a small share occurred in both CD4 and CD8 compartments.

For TCR, cDNA came from 5'RACE template switching, which added a universal primer site and UMIs. MiXCR, run by TCRdb on the 5' RACE reads, gives a single entry per CDR3 protein. The sample holds some 110,000 distinct CDR3 sequences, under 9% seen once. The genes are TRBV12-3 or TRBV12-4 and TRBJ1-2; 10 bases are shared with TRBD1. The sample here was CD8+ T cells sorted from PBMCs, taken 45 days after the yellow fever booster vaccination. The clonotype was recovered from a young man who received the YFV17D yellow fever vaccine. Here the CDR3 DNA reads TGTGCCACTACGACAGGGGGCGTTAATGGCTACACCTTC. It encodes CATTTGGVNGYTF.